The 7 T cell receptor beta chains below were found in one sample sequenced in a study of blood T cell repertoires in COVID-19. Using immunoSEQ multiplex PCR, the repertoire was profiled, and TCRdb retains in-frame clones only, with some absent. The sample has 300,000 or so clones; over 75% are singletons. The material sequenced was peripheral blood. The receptors derive from a man over 45 with active or convalescent COVID-19.

The count of this clone is one. For the CDR3, the DNA is TGTGCCACCAGCAGTTTATGGGCTAGCGGGAGATGGTACAATGAGCAGTTCTTC. It yields the protein CATSSLWASGRWYNEQFF. J is TRBJ2-1 and V is TRBV15; TRBD2 aligns across 10 bases. The CDR3 consists of 18 residues. The germline V gene has CDR1 LNHNV and CDR2 YYDKDF (reference sequence). The V gene end was trimmed by 3 bases and the J gene end by 4 bases; junction bases not matched to a gene: 12.

This sequence joins TRBV28 and TRBJ2-5; 7 nucleotides align to TRBD1. With 4 bases clipped from V and 5 bases from J, the junction kept 7 bases outside the gene matches. Germline assignment: CDR1 MDHEN and CDR2 SYDVKM. The CDR3 length is 14 residues. The CDR3 bases are TGTGCCAGCAGTTCGACAGGGCGAGGGGAGACCCAGTACTTC. Amino acids: CASSSTGRGETQYF. Full variable domain (missing parts from reference TRBV28 and TRBJ2-5): DVKVTQSSRYLVKRTGEKVFLECVQDMDHENMFWYRQDPGLGLRLIYFSYDVKMKEKGDIPEGYSVSREKKERFSLILESASTNQTSMYLCASSSTGRGETQYFGPGTRLLVL.

CDR3 sequence (DNA): TGTGCCAGCAGCTTACCGGGAGTAACCTTTTTTATGAACACTGAAGCTTTCTTT. Its translation is CASSLPGVTFFMNTEAFF. The V call is TRBV5-5, the J call TRBJ1-1; D ambiguous. The V end lost 2 bases, the J end lost 0 bases, and 20 bases lay between the germline ends. The germline V gene has CDR1 SGHKS and CDR2 YYEKEE (reference sequence). The CDR3 spans 18 residues.

The chain couples TRBV5-1 to TRBJ2-1, with 7 bases that match TRBD2. Germline values: CDR1 SGHRS, CDR2 YFSETQ. The V gene end was trimmed by 0 bases and the J gene end by 7 bases; junction bases not matched to a gene: 7. This CDR3 has 15 residues. CDR3 sequence reads: CASSLAAGVQNEQFF. The CDR3 nucleotides read TGCGCCAGCAGCTTGGCGGCGGGAGTGCAGAATGAGCAGTTCTTC. The whole variable domain, filled in from reference TRBV5-1 and TRBJ2-1, reads KAGVTQTPRYLIKTRGQQVTLSCSPISGHRSVSWYQQTPGQGLQFLFEYFSETQRNKGNFPGRFSGRQFSNSRSEMNVSTLELGDSALYLCASSLAAGVQNEQFFGPGTRLTVL.

The chain couples TRBV28 to TRBJ1-1, with TRBD1 matching over 7 bases. The CDR3 sequence is 13 residues long. The trim removed 6 bases at V and 1 base at J, leaving 2 bases unmatched. Germline CDR1 and CDR2: MDHEN and SYDVKM. The CDR3 DNA is TGTGCCAGCAGGGGACAGCAGAACACTGAAGCTTTCTTT. Translation gives CASRGQQNTEAFF.

This CDR3 reads CASSESLGQVSNQPQHF. CDR3 DNA sequence: TGCGCCAGCAGTGAGTCGTTGGGACAGGTTAGCAATCAGCCCCAGCATTTT. The rearrangement links TRBV10-2 to TRBJ1-5, with 8 positions matching TRBD1. The CDR3 covers 17 residues. In germline, CDR1 is WSHSY, CDR2 SAAADI. V shed 0 bases, J shed 0 bases, and the junction held 4 bases outside the gene matches.

This clone has just one count. The rearrangement links TRBV4-3 to TRBJ1-2, with TRBD1 matching 9 bases. The CDR3 extends over 15 amino acids. After removal of 4 bases from V and 4 bases from J, the junction contained 7 bases not matched to a gene. Germline V gene lookup returns CDR1 LGHNA and CDR2 YSLEER. The CDR3 coding sequence is TGCGCCAGCAGCCCCGGACAGGGGATATCCTATGGCTACACCTTC. It yields the protein CASSPGQGISYGYTF.